A single sample is the source of the 24 T cell receptor beta chains below, sequenced in a study of post-analysis software for immune sequencing data (dated by TCRdb to the mid-2010s). The method behind the library was PCR. The instrument given in TCRdb is Illumina HiSeq 2500. To reduce PCR and sequencing biases, unique molecular identifiers were built into the TCR beta cDNA libraries. In TCRdb, the public reads were trimmed at Q25 with fastp and aligned with MiXCR, with productive beta chains retained. A single entry per CDR3 protein holds the most common genes and DNA from its merged rows. A total of 800,000 to 950,000 distinct CDR3 sequences appear in this sample, approximately 53% of them only once. The ten largest account for roughly 4.4% of the sample. Summary of the overall study and its limitations: Significantly higher frequencies in patients than in controls were found for five TRBV segments, including TRBV5-6, TRBV5-1 and TRBV20-1.

No antigen has been identified for these receptors. Source material: blood. All receptors come from a girl aged 5-17 years with multiple sclerosis.

The V and J genes are TRBV7-9 and TRBJ2-4, with D unclear. The closer fit of TRBJ2-7 to the DNA end suggests the J call may be wrong. CDR3 length equals 12 residues. Germline-derived CDR1 and CDR2 are SEHNR and FQNEAQ (reference sequence). The CDR3 loop reads CASSLRLDEQYF. The CDR3 nucleotides are TGTGCCAGCAGCTTAAGGCTCGACGAGCAGTACTTC.

The chain links TRBV27 to TRBJ1-5; D gene uncertain. V lost 3 bases, J lost 2 bases, and 11 bases lay in between. The CDR3 is 15 amino acids. Per the germline V gene, CDR1 is MNHEY and CDR2 is SMNVEV (reference sequence). The CDR3 is CASSLIASRNQPQHF. The DNA of the CDR3 is TGTGCCAGCAGTTTGATCGCGAGTCGCAATCAGCCCCAGCATTTT.

The CDR3 nucleotides are TGTGCCAGCAGCGTAGCTACGGGTATCCCGATAAATTCACCCCTCCACTTT. The encoded protein is CASSVATGIPINSPLHF. The chain has TRBV9 and TRBJ1-6; D is undetermined. CDR1 SGDLS and CDR2 YYNGEE come from the germline V gene. With 0 bases removed from V and 7 bases from J, the gap between germline ends came to 17 bases. This CDR3 region has 17 residues.

The rearrangement joins TRBV29-1 to TRBJ2-4, with 7 bases aligning to TRBD1. The CDR3 has 15 amino acids. CDR1 SQVTM and CDR2 ANQGSEA come from the germline V gene. Germline trimming cut 4 bases from V and 5 bases from J; bases unmatched to any gene: 11. The CDR3 region has the DNA TGCAGCGTTGGAACAGGGGTCCTGGGGGAAAACATTCAGTACTTC. Translating it yields CSVGTGVLGENIQYF.

The J gene is TRBJ2-1, the V gene TRBV29-1, with D possibly being TRBD1 (5 bases). Trimming stripped 4 bases from V and 6 bases from J, with 7 bases between. This CDR3 has 11 residues. The germline V gene has CDR1 SQVTM and CDR2 ANQGSEA. This CDR3 reads CSVGQTNEQFF. CDR3 sequence (DNA): TGCAGCGTTGGACAGACCAATGAGCAGTTCTTC.

In its sample, this clonotype was seen a few times. J is TRBJ2-7 and V is TRBV29-1, with 7 nucleotides matching TRBD1. Trimming removed 5 bases from V and 2 bases from J; junction bases left unmatched: 3. CDR3 length equals 12 residues. The germline V gene encodes CDR1 SQVTM and CDR2 ANQGSEA. The CDR3: CSVRGQAYEQYF. DNA for the CDR3: TGCAGCGTTCGTGGACAGGCCTACGAGCAGTACTTC.

The V and J genes are TRBV6-1 and TRBJ2-1, with 14 nucleotides matching TRBD2. The CDR3 covers 17 residues. CDR1 and CDR2 (germline): MNHNS, SASEGT. Trimming cost V 6 bases and J 9 bases; bases outside gene matches: 13. In DNA form, the CDR3 reads TGTGCCAGCAGGAAGACTAGCGGGGGGGCCGCGCTCACTGAGCAGTTCTTC. Encoded protein: CASRKTSGGAALTEQFF.

J is TRBJ2-7 and V is TRBV14, with no clear D. This CDR3 spans 14 amino acids. V lost 0 bases to trimming and J lost 3 bases, with 9 bases between them. Germline CDR1 is SGHDN and CDR2 is FVKESK. As DNA, the CDR3 is TGTGCCAGCAGCCAAGATAACAGTAACTACGAGCAGTACTTC. Residues: CASSQDNSNYEQYF. The full variable domain, its missing parts supplied by reference TRBV14 and TRBJ2-7, is EAGVTQFPSHSVIEKGQTVTLRCDPISGHDNLYWYRRVMGKEIKFLLHFVKESKQDESGMPNNRFLAERTGGTYSTLKVQPAELEDSGVYFCASSQDNSNYEQYFGPGTRLTVT.

The chain has TRBV5-1 and TRBJ2-7, with 7 bases lining up with TRBD2. With V trimmed by 5 bases and J by 2 bases, 7 bases remained unmatched. CDR3 length equals 14 residues. Germline-derived CDR1 and CDR2 are SGHRS and YFSETQ. The CDR3 bases are TGCGCCAGCAGGTCGGAAGCGGGAACCTACGAGCAGTACTTC. This codes for CASRSEAGTYEQYF.

Notes on this clonotype: At one end, the junction sequence differs from germline, possibly due to a read error. V gene TRBV11-1 combines with J gene TRBJ2-4, with 12 bases that match TRBD2. The assigned J gene may be wrong: the sequence end matches TRBJ2-5 better. CDR3 size: 21 residues. Germline CDR1 and CDR2: SGHAT and FQDESV (reference sequence). The CDR3 coding sequence is TGTACCAGCAGCCTCAAGGGGCTGTTGACTAGCGGGAGCCCAAAACGTGAGACCCAGTACTTC. This sequence encodes CTSSLKGLLTSGSPKRETQYF.

The V gene is TRBV15, the J gene TRBJ2-7, with D possibly called TRBD1 or TRBD2 (5 bases each). The CDR3 covers 16 residues. Trimming shortened V by 5 bases and J by 2 bases, and 19 bases separated the two germline ends. Germline loops: CDR1 LNHNV, CDR2 YYDKDF (reference sequence). DNA for the CDR3: TGTGCCACCAGCCCAAGAGGGGCCACGGGGCCCTACGAGCAGTACTTC. This gives the protein CATSPRGATGPYEQYF.

The chain uses TRBV5-1 and TRBJ2-5; either TRBD1 or TRBD2 may supply D (5 bases each). CDR3 size: 15 residues. CDR1 and CDR2 from the germline V gene are SGHRS and YFSETQ. Trimming left V 4 bases short and J 4 bases short, with 17 bases between. CDR3 amino acids: CASSTGDAGGETQYF. In DNA form, the CDR3 reads TGCGCCAGCAGCACTGGGGACGCTGGGGGAGAGACCCAGTACTTC.

The gene calls are TRBV20-1 and TRBJ1-2, with D uncertain. The CDR3 has 15 residues. CDR1 and CDR2 (germline): DFQATT, SNEGSKA (reference sequence). Trimming pared 6 bases from V and 8 bases from J, leaving 25 bases between. In DNA form, the CDR3 reads TGCAGTGCCCGCGGGATAGGGCCCCACCAGCAGGGCTACACCTTC. This sequence encodes CSARGIGPHQQGYTF.

This chain connects TRBV11-1 to TRBJ1-2; D is ambiguous. V lost 5 bases, J lost 6 bases, and 7 bases lay in between. CDR3 size: 11 residues. Looked up from germline, CDR1 is SGHAT and CDR2 is FQDESV (reference sequence). The CDR3 loop is CASSAGNGYTF. DNA for the CDR3: TGTGCCAGCAGCGCCGGAAATGGCTACACCTTC.

The chain joins TRBV10-3 to TRBJ1-1; TRBD1 agrees at 8 bases. This CDR3 is built from 12 residues. The trim removed 9 bases at V and 4 bases at J, leaving 4 bases unmatched. Germline CDR1 ENHRY, CDR2 SYGVKD. The CDR3 DNA follows: TGTGCCATTCGACAGGGGCGCACTGAAGCTTTCTTT. This codes for CAIRQGRTEAFF.

Only a few counts were recorded for this clonotype. The CDR3 sequence: CSVLPLTGANTEAFF. CDR3 bases: TGCAGCGTCCTTCCCTTGACAGGGGCGAACACTGAAGCTTTCTTT. The rearrangement links TRBV29-1 to TRBJ1-1; 8 bases are shared with TRBD1. The CDR3 has 15 amino acids. The germline V gene has CDR1 SQVTM and CDR2 ANQGSEA. J gave up 1 base and V 6 bases, and 10 bases lay outside the gene matches. Using reference TRBV29-1 and TRBJ1-1 for the parts outside the CDR3, the full variable domain is SAVISQKPSRDICQRGTSLTIQCQVDSQVTMMFWYRQQPGQSLTLIATANQGSEATYESGFVIDKFPISRPNLTFSTLTVSNMSPEDSSIYLCSVLPLTGANTEAFFGQGTRLTVV.

The genes are TRBV4-2 and TRBJ2-1, with TRBD2 matching 11 bases. Germline CDR1 LGHNA, CDR2 YNFKEQ. V gave up 0 bases and J gave up 8 bases; unmatched junction bases: 9. The CDR3 is 17 residues long. CDR3 sequence (DNA): TGTGCCAGCAGCCAAGATAGGTTAGCGGGAGGGGTCTATGAGCAGTTCTTC. Translated: CASSQDRLAGGVYEQFF.

Worth noting for this clonotype: One end of the junction is discordant with germline, which a read error may explain. The chain links TRBV29-1 to TRBJ2-1; D not resolved. The CDR3 is 11 residues long. Germline V lookup: CDR1 SQVTM, CDR2 ANQGSEA. CDR3 loop: CSVDSDNEQFF. CDR3 bases: TGCAGCGTTGACTCCGACAATGAGCAGTTCTTC.

The chain's CDR3 is CASSFRGEDTQYF. The CDR3 DNA reads as TGTGCCAGCAGCTTTCGGGGAGAAGATACGCAGTATTTT. The gene calls are TRBV7-9 and TRBJ2-3; possibly TRBD2 for D (5 bases). V gave up 3 bases and J gave up 5 bases, with 9 bases separating them. Germline V gene lookup returns CDR1 SEHNR and CDR2 FQNEAQ (reference sequence). The CDR3 runs to 13 residues.

The chain carries TRBV9 and TRBJ2-7, with 16 bases identical to TRBD2. The CDR3 totals 15 residues. CDR1 SGDLS and CDR2 YYNGEE come from the germline V gene. V was pared by 3 bases and J by 7 bases, with 4 bases of the junction left unmatched. CDR3 coding DNA: TGTGCCAGCAGCGCTTTGGGACTAGCGGGAGGGGAGCAGTACTTC. Translating gives CASSALGLAGGEQYF. Full variable domain (rest looked up from reference TRBV9 and TRBJ2-7): DSGVTQTPKHLITATGQRVTLRCSPRSGDLSVYWYQQSLDQGLQFLIQYYNGEERAKGNILERFSAQQFPDLHSELNLSSLELGDSALYFCASSALGLAGGEQYFGPGTRLTVT.

This clonotype was seen a handful of times. The chain uses TRBV15 and TRBJ2-5; D is possibly TRBD2 (5 bases). The J call may be wrong; the DNA end is better matched by TRBJ2-7. The CDR3 is made up of 14 amino acids. Germline V lookup: CDR1 LNHNV, CDR2 YYDKDF (reference sequence). The CDR3 bases are TGTGCCACCAGCAGAGAGGAGGCGTCTTACGAGCAGTACTTC. Encoded protein: CATSREEASYEQYF.

The chain combines TRBV6-6 with TRBJ2-4; the D gene could be TRBD1 or TRBD2 (5 bases each). Germline V CDR1 and CDR2: MNHNY, SVGAGI (reference sequence). This CDR3 has 17 residues. The V and J ends lost 0 bases and 7 bases respectively, with 19 bases between them. CDR3: CASSYSNLRGVGNIQYF. The CDR3 region has the DNA TGTGCCAGCAGTTACTCGAATTTGAGGGGCGTAGGGAACATTCAGTACTTC.

The V call is TRBV6-5, the J call TRBJ2-3, with D possibly TRBD1 on 5 matching bases. Between the trimmed V and J ends, which lost 2 bases and 7 bases, there was a span of 10 bases. The CDR3 is 13 amino acids. Germline V CDR1 and CDR2: MNHEY, SVGAGI. CDR3 nucleotides: TGTGCCAGCAGTTACCGGACACAGTATACGCAGTATTTT. Translated: CASSYRTQYTQYF.

As for this clonotype: One junction end disagrees with the germline gene, perhaps due to a read error. This chain joins TRBV6-6 and TRBJ1-1, with unresolved D. Germline loops: CDR1 MNHNY, CDR2 SVGAGI (reference sequence). This CDR3 has 13 residues. For the CDR3, the DNA is TGTGCCAGCTCTATGGGTACACACACTGAAACTTTCTTT. It encodes CASSMGTHTETFF.